This T cell receptor (beta chain) was captured by sequencing in a study of T-cell reconstitution after alpha-beta-depleted transplantation in children. The sample holds a few counts of this clonotype. The CDR3 length is 15 residues. Trimming shortened V by 1 base and J by 5 bases, and 13 bases separated the two germline ends. Per germline, CDR1 SGHVS and CDR2 FQNEAQ. A library of TCRbeta sequences, prepared with unique molecular identifiers, was generated. TCRdb processed the PCR reads anew with MiXCR; each CDR3 protein has one entry. Here the sample spans about 540,000 distinct CDR3 sequences, about 16% being singletons.

The sequence was collected from a human donor who donated a stem cell graft to a child with acute lymphoblastic leukemia. The chain employs TRBV7-8 and TRBJ2-3, with D perhaps matching TRBD1 (5 bases). The specimen comprised PBMCs from the stem cell graft donor, sampled from the stem cell graft. CDR3 in amino acids: CASSLGGSLIDTQYF. The CDR3 nucleotides read TGTGCCAGCAGCTTAGGGGGCAGTCTAATAGATACGCAGTATTTT.